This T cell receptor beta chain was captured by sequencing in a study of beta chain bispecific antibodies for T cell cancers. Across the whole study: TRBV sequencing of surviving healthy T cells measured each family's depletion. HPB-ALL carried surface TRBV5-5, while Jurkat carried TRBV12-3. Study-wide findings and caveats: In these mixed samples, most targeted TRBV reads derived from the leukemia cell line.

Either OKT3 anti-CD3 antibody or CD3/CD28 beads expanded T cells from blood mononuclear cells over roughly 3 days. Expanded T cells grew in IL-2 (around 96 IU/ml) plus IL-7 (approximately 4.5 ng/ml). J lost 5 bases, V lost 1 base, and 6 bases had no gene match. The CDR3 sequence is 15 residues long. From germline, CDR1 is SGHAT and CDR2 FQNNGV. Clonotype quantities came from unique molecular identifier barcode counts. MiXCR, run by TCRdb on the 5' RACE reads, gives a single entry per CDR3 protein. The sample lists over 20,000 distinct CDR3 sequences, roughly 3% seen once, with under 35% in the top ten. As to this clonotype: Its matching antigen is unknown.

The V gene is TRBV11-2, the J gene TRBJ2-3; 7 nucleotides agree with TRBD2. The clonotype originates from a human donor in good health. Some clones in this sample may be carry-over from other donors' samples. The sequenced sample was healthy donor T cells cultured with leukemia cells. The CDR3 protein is CASSLAGGFVDTQYF. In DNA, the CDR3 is TGTGCCAGCAGCTTAGCGGGGGGTTTCGTAGATACGCAGTATTTT.